This passage covers 3 T cell receptor beta chains from one sample sequenced in a study of cytomegalovirus exposure and HLA in healthy donors. The PCR had 60 Vbeta and 13 Jbeta primers. Sequencing was performed with immunoSEQ multiplex PCR; in TCRdb, only in-frame clones are kept and a portion is missing. Of under 200,000 clones listed, roughly 74% are singletons. Input material: PBMCs. Source of these receptors: a middle-aged woman in good health and CMV-seropositive.

This clone was observed a single time. The chain's CDR3 is CASSPRTSGSGEQFF. The CDR3 DNA sequence: TGTGCCAGCAGCCCTCGGACTAGCGGGAGTGGCGAGCAGTTCTTC. The chain combines TRBV7-3 with TRBJ2-1, with 13 bases identical to TRBD2. The CDR3 contains 15 residues. After removal of 5 bases from V and 10 bases from J, the junction contained 8 bases not matched to a gene. From germline, CDR1 is SGHTA and CDR2 FQGTGA.

The chain links TRBV6-1 to TRBJ2-7, with 11 bases matching TRBD1. CDR1 and CDR2 (germline): MNHNS, SASEGT. CDR3 length equals 15 residues. The junction had 4 bases not matched to a gene; V was cut back by 0 bases and J by 6 bases. The DNA for the CDR3 is TGTGCCAGCAGTGAAGCGGGACAGGGGGTAACCGAGCAGTACTTC. This sequence encodes CASSEAGQGVTEQYF.

The chain joins TRBV9 to TRBJ1-1; unclear D gene. The CDR3 is made up of 13 amino acids. The V gene lost 0 bases and the J gene lost 3 bases, with 6 bases spanning the gap. CDR1 is SGDLS, CDR2 YYNGEE, per germline. DNA for the CDR3: TGTGCCAGCAGCGTAGTTGGGCACACTGAAGCTTTCTTT. Protein sequence: CASSVVGHTEAFF.